This entry is about one T cell receptor beta chain. As yet, its antigen is unknown. The length of the CDR3 is 14 residues. Trimming took off 2 bases at V and 3 bases at J, with 11 bases between the two ends. Germline V CDR1 and CDR2: MNHEY, SVGAGI. The source of the sample is a study of CD8 T cells in ankylosing spondylitis. A quantitative 5'-RACE method, one with molecular barcodes, was used to make TCR beta libraries. Using its own MiXCR run on the 5' RACE reads, TCRdb lists one record per CDR3 protein. Among some 240,000 distinct CDR3 sequences listed, 15% to 20% were seen once. The study's findings and limits: There were earlier reports of some motif variants in reactive arthritis synovial fluid and blood. Reportedly, matched ankylosing spondylitis synovial fluid was significantly enriched for disease-linked clones. For ankylosing spondylitis blood, a TCR beta motif of roughly 8 highly homologous variants appeared characteristic.

This TCR was sampled from a male donor with ankylosing spondylitis or in good health (not recorded which). Sequenced sample: blood, either unsorted or a sorted T cell fraction (not recorded which). The chain has TRBV6-5 and TRBJ2-7; the D call may be TRBD1 or TRBD2 (6 bases each). The CDR3 spells CASSYLGGFYEQYF. The DNA for the CDR3 is TGTGCCAGCAGTTACCTAGGGGGGTTCTACGAGCAGTACTTC.